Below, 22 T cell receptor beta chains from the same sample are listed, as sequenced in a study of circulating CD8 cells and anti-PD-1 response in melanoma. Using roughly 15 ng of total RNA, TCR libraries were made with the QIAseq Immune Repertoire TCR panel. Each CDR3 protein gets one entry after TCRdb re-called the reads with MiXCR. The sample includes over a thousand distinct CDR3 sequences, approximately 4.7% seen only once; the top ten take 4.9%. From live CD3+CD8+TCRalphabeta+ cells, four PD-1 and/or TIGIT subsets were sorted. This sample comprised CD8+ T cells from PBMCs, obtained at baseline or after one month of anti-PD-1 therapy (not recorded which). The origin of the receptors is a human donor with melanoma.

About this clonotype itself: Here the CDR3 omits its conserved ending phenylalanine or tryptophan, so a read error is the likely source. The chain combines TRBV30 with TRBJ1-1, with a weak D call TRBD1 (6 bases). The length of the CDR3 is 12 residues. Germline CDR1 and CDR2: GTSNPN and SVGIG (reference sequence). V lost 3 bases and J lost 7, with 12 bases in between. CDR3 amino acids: CAWRGGKGEAFL. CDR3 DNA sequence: TGTGCCTGGAGAGGGGGGAAAGGTGAAGCTTTCCTT.

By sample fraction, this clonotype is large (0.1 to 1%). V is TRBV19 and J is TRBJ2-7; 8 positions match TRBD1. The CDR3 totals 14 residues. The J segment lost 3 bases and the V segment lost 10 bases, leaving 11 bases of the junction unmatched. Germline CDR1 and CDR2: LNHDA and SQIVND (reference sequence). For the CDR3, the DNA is TGTGCCACCTCCCAGGGGGCAGTTGACTACGAGCAGTACTTC. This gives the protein CATSQGAVDYEQYF.

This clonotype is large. The CDR3 sequence: CASSWGHEQYF. The CDR3 DNA is TGTGCCAGCAGTTGGGGGCACGAGCAGTACTTC. The J gene is TRBJ2-7, the V gene TRBV28, with TRBD1 as a possible D gene (6 bases). The CDR3 spans 11 residues. Trimming pared 4 bases from V and 5 bases from J, leaving 6 bases between. In germline, CDR1 is MDHEN, CDR2 SYDVKM. The full variable domain, its missing parts supplied by reference TRBV28 and TRBJ2-7, is DVKVTQSSRYLVKRTGEKVFLECVQDMDHENMFWYRQDPGLGLRLIYFSYDVKMKEKGDIPEGYSVSREKKERFSLILESASTNQTSMYLCASSWGHEQYFGPGTRLTVT.

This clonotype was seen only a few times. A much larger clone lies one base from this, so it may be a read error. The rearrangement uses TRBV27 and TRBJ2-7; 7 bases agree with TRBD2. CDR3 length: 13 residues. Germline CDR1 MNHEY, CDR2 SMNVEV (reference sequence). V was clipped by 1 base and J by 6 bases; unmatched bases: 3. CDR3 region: CASSLLGGCEQYF. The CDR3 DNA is TGTGCCAGCAGTTTATTGGGAGGGTGCGAGCAGTACTTC.

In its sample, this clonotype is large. The CDR3 reads CASSGTGAYEQYF. The CDR3 DNA follows: TGTGCCAGCAGCGGGACAGGGGCATACGAGCAGTACTTC. J is TRBJ2-7 and V is TRBV25-1; 10 bases are a match to TRBD1. The CDR3 extends over 13 amino acids. After removal of 6 bases from V and 4 bases from J, the junction contained 3 bases not matched to a gene. Germline V gene data show CDR1 as MGHDK and CDR2 as SYGVNS.

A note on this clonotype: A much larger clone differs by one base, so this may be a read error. The CDR3 loop reads CASSPPGPGTQYF. The CDR3 DNA reads as TGTGCCAGCAGTCCCCCCGGGCCGGGGACCCAGTACTTC. The chain employs TRBV28 and TRBJ2-5; D not certain. The germline gives CDR1 MDHEN, CDR2 SYDVKM. Trimming took off 5 bases at V and 7 bases at J, with 14 bases between the two ends. The CDR3 length is 13 residues. The complete variable domain, with remaining parts taken from reference TRBV28 and TRBJ2-5, reads DVKVTQSSRYLVKRTGEKVFLECVQDMDHENMFWYRQDPGLGLRLIYFSYDVKMKEKGDIPEGYSVSREKKERFSLILESASTNQTSMYLCASSPPGPGTQYFGPGTRLLVL.

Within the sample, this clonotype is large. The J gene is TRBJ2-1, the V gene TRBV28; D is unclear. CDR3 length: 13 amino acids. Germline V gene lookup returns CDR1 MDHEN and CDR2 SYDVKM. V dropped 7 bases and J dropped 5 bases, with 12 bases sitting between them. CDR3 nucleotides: TGTGCCAGCACTGTGCCCGGCCACAATGAGCAGTTCTTC. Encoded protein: CASTVPGHNEQFF.

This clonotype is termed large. CDR3 residues: CASSIRGNYGYTF. CDR3 DNA: TGTGCCAGCAGTATAAGGGGAAACTATGGCTACACCTTC. The chain has TRBV6-5 and TRBJ1-2; D may be TRBD1 (5 bases). Trimming shortened V by 5 bases and J by 2 bases, and 9 bases separated the two germline ends. The CDR3 contains 13 residues. Germline V lookup: CDR1 MNHEY, CDR2 SVGAGI.

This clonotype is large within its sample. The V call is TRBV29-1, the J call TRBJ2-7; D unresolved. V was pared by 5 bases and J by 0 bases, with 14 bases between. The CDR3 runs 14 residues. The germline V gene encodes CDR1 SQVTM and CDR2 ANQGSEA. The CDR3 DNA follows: TGCAGCGTTTTGGACCCGCTCGCCTCCTACGAGCAGTACTTC. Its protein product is CSVLDPLASYEQYF.

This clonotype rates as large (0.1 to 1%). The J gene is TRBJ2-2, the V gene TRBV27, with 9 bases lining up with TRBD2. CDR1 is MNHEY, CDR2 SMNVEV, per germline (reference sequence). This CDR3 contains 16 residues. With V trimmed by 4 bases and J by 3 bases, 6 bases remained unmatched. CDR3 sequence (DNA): TGTGCCAGCAGTTCAAGCGGGGGGTCCTACACCGGGGAGCTGTTTTTT. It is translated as CASSSSGGSYTGELFF.

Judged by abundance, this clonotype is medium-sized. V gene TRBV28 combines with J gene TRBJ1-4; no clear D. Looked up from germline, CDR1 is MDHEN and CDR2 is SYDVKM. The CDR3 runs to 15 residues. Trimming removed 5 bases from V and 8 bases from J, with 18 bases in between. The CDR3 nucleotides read TGTGCCAGCAGTCCGCGGATGGCCAGTCAAGAAAAACTGTTTTTT. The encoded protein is CASSPRMASQEKLFF.

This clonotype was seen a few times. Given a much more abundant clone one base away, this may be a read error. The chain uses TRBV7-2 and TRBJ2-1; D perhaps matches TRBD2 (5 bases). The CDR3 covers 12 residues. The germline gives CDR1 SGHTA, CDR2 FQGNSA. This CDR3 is CDSSPKRVEQFF. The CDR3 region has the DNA TGTGACAGCAGCCCGAAGAGGGTAGAGCAGTTCTTC.

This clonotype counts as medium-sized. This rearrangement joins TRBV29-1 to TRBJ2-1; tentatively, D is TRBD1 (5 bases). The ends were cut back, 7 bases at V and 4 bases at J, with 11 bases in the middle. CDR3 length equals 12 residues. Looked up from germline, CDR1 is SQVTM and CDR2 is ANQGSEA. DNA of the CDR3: TGCAGCGCCCAGGGCAGTTACAATGAGCAGTTCTTC. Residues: CSAQGSYNEQFF.

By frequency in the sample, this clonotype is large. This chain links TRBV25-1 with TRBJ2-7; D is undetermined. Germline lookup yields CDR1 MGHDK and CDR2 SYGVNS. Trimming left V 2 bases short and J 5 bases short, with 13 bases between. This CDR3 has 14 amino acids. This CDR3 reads CASSEVVSGNEQYF. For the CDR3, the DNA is TGTGCCAGCAGTGAAGTAGTGTCAGGAAACGAGCAGTACTTC.

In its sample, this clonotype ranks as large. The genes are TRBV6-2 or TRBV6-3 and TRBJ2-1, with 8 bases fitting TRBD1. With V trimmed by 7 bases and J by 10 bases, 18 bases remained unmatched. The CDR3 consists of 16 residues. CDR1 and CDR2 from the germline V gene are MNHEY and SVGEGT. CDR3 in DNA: TGTGCCAGCACCCAATTATGGCAGGGGGCAGGTGGCGAGCAGTTCTTC. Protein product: CASTQLWQGAGGEQFF.

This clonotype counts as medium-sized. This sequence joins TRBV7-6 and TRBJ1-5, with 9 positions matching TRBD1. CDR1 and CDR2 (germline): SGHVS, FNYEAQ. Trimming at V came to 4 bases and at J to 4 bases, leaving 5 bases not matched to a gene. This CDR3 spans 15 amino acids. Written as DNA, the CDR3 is TGTGCCAGCAGCTCCGGGACAGGGATGAATCAGCCCCAGCATTTT. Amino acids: CASSSGTGMNQPQHF.

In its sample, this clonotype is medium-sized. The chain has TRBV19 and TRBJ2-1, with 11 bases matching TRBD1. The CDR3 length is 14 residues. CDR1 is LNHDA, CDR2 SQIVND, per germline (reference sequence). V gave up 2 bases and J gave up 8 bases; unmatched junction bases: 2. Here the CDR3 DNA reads TGTGCCAGTAGTATATTGGGACAGGGGGATGAGCAGTTCTTC. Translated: CASSILGQGDEQFF.

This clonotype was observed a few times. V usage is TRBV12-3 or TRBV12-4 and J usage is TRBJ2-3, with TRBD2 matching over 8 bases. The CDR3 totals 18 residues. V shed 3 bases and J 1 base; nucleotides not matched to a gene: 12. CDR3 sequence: CASSFLTVAGRGTDTQYF. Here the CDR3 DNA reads TGTGCCAGCAGTTTCCTCACCGTAGCGGGGCGGGGCACAGATACGCAGTATTTT.

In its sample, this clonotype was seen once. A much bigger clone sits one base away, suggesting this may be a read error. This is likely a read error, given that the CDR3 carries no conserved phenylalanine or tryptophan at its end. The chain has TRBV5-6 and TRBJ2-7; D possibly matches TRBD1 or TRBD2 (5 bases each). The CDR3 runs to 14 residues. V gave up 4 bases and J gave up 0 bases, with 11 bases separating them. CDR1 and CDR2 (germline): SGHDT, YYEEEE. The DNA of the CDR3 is TGTGCCAGCAGCGGGACGGGCATCTCCTACGAGCAGTACTCC. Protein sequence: CASSGTGISYEQYS.

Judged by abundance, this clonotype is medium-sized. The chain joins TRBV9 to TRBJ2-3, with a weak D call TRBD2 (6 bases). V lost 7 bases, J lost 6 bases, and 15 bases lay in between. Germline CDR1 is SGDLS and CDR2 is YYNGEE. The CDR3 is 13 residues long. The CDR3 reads CASDSSGGDTQYF. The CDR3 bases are TGTGCCAGCGATTCTTCTGGGGGGGATACGCAGTATTTT. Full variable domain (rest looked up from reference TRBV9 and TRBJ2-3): DSGVTQTPKHLITATGQRVTLRCSPRSGDLSVYWYQQSLDQGLQFLIQYYNGEERAKGNILERFSAQQFPDLHSELNLSSLELGDSALYFCASDSSGGDTQYFGPGTRLTVL.

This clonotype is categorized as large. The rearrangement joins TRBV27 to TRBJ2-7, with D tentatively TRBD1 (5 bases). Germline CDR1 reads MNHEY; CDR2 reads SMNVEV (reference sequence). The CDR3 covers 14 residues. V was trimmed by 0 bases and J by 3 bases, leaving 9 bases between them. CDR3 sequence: CASSLSQGSYEQYF. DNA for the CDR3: TGTGCCAGCAGTTTATCGCAGGGAAGCTACGAGCAGTACTTC.

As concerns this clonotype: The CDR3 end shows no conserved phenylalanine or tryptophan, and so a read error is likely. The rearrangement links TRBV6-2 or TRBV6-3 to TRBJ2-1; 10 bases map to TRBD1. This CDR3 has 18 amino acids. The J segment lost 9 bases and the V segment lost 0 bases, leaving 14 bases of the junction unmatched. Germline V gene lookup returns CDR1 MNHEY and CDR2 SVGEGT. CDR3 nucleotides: TGTGCCAGCAGTTACTCGGCGGCGGACAGGGGGGGTGCGGCTGAGCAGTTCCTC. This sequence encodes CASSYSAADRGGAAEQFL.